This is a list of T cell receptor beta chains from one sample in a study of human T cells and chemical hapten exposure. TCRdb reanalysed the RACE reads using MiXCR and keeps one entry per CDR3 protein. The sample holds fewer than 100,000 distinct CDR3 sequences, 11% seen once. Source: whole blood, taken in connection with sensitization to the hapten diphenylcyclopropenone (DPC). The source of these receptors is a man aged 18 to 29 with alopecia areata. Some clones in this sample may be carry-over from other donors' samples. CDR3s include the opening cysteine and the closing phenylalanine or tryptophan. Fields, in order: D gene, clone size, J gene, V gene, CDR3 protein, CDR3 DNA. A D gene is named only where the DNA matches it firmly. Clone size is not always given. Where it is, it says once, few, many or a class for expanded clones.

-	-	TRBJ1-1	TRBV28	CASSPTVFNTEAFF	TGTGCCAGCAGCCCTACAGTGTTTAACACTGAAGCTTTCTTT
TRBD1	-	TRBJ1-6	TRBV9	CASSQSGGGPLPLHF	TGTGCCAGCAGCCAGTCCGGAGGGGGCCCCCTCCCCCTCCACTTT
TRBD1	many	TRBJ1-2	TRBV7-3	CASSPKGQQYGYTF	TGTGCCAGCAGCCCCAAGGGACAGCAATATGGCTACACCTTC
-	few	TRBJ2-1	TRBV5-6	CASRLERTDPYNEQFF	TGTGCCAGCAGACTTGAACGGACCGATCCCTACAATGAGCAGTTCTTC
-	few	TRBJ2-5	TRBV7-9	CASSLLSGQETQYF	TGTGCCAGCAGCTTACTCAGCGGGCAAGAGACCCAGTACTTC
TRBD2	-	TRBJ2-3	TRBV11-2	CASSSQPGLARGADTQYF	TGTGCCAGCAGTTCCCAACCGGGACTAGCAAGGGGGGCAGATACGCAGTATTTT
-	many	TRBJ1-1	TRBV7-2	CASSLEIPATSFF	TGTGCCAGCAGCTTAGAGATACCCGCCACGTCTTTCTTT
-	once	TRBJ1-3	TRBV29-1	CSVRDSGTGNTIYF	TGCAGCGTCCGGGATAGTGGAACTGGAAACACCATATATTTT
-	few	TRBJ2-1	TRBV29-1	CSVRQPYNEQFF	TGCAGCGTTCGACAGCCTTACAATGAGCAGTTCTTC
TRBD2	many	TRBJ2-2	TRBV29-1	CSVELAGDKNTGELFF	TGCAGCGTTGAACTAGCGGGGGATAAAAACACCGGGGAGCTGTTTTTT
-	many	TRBJ1-4	TRBV7-8	CASSLGGDSEKLFF	TGTGCCAGCAGCCTTGGGGGCGATTCTGAAAAACTGTTTTTT
-	few	TRBJ2-1	TRBV2	CASSEEGLVSNEQFF	TGTGCCAGCAGTGAAGAGGGATTGGTATCCAATGAGCAGTTCTTC
-	many	TRBJ2-3	TRBV20-1	CSAREGGSTGRAQYF	TGCAGTGCTAGAGAGGGGGGTAGCACGGGTCGGGCGCAGTATTTT
TRBD1	-	TRBJ1-1	TRBV29-1	CSVENRGTTEAFF	TGCAGCGTTGAAAACAGGGGAACCACTGAAGCTTTCTTT
TRBD1	-	TRBJ1-1	TRBV6-2/TRBV6-3	CASRRGAGQGLFTEAFF	TGTGCCAGCAGACGCGGTGCAGGACAGGGTTTGTTCACTGAAGCTTTCTTT
-	-	TRBJ2-2	TRBV29-1	CSVAGTSNTGELFF	TGCAGCGTCGCCGGGACATCGAACACCGGGGAGCTGTTTTTT
-	-	TRBJ2-6	TRBV6-2/TRBV6-3	CASRQTGSGANVLTF	TGTGCCAGCAGGCAGACGGGATCTGGGGCCAACGTCCTGACTTTC
-	few	TRBJ2-3	TRBV7-2	CASSPSSLTDTQYF	TGTGCCAGCAGCCCGTCCTCCCTCACAGATACGCAGTATTTT
-	once	TRBJ2-2	TRBV5-1	CASSLGRIGELFF	TGCGCCAGCAGCTTGGGGAGGATCGGGGAGCTGTTTTTT
TRBD1	-	TRBJ2-1	TRBV11-2	CATEGQPTRVSYNEQFF	TGTGCCACCGAGGGACAGCCTACCCGAGTTTCCTACAATGAGCAGTTCTTC
TRBD1	-	TRBJ2-5	TRBV5-6	CASSLTGVEETQYF	TGTGCCAGCAGCCTGACAGGGGTGGAGGAGACCCAGTACTTC
-	-	TRBJ1-1	TRBV19	CASLVGTEAFF	TGTGCCAGCCTCGTAGGGACTGAAGCTTTCTTT
-	-	TRBJ2-3	TRBV18	CASSPGTGSTDTQYF	TGTGCCAGCTCACCAGGGACGGGAAGCACAGATACGCAGTATTTT
TRBD1	many	TRBJ1-3	TRBV7-8	CASSSQTGGTGNTIYF	TGTGCCAGCAGCTCACAAACAGGGGGAACTGGAAACACCATATATTTT
TRBD1	few	TRBJ1-2	TRBV18	CASSPPRFYRGGYTF	TGTGCCAGCTCACCACCAAGATTCTACAGGGGAGGCTACACCTTC
TRBD2	few	TRBJ2-1	TRBV7-8	CASSSLARGTSGYNEQFF	TGTGCCAGCAGCTCCCTGGCCCGCGGGACTAGCGGGTACAATGAGCAGTTCTTC
TRBD2	-	TRBJ2-5	TRBV19	CASSNAGEEETQYF	TGTGCCAGTAGTAATGCGGGGGAGGAAGAGACCCAGTACTTC
-	many	TRBJ1-3	TRBV5-6	CASSFNTGSGNTIYF	TGTGCCAGCAGCTTCAACACTGGCTCTGGAAACACCATATATTTT
-	few	TRBJ2-5	TRBV10-3	CAIRDRQETQYF	TGTGCCATCAGGGACAGACAAGAGACCCAGTACTTC
-	many	TRBJ2-7	TRBV9	CASSAESSYEQYF	TGTGCCAGCAGTGCCGAAAGCTCCTACGAGCAGTACTTC
TRBD1	medium-sized	TRBJ2-1	TRBV19	CASSIADRGLNEQFF	TGTGCCAGTAGTATAGCCGACAGGGGGTTAAATGAGCAGTTCTTC
-	many	TRBJ1-1	TRBV6-6	CASSYAGGGNTEAFF	TGTGCCAGCAGTTACGCGGGGGGAGGGAACACTGAAGCTTTCTTT
-	-	TRBJ2-5	TRBV28	CASSLPPGAEETQYF	TGTGCCAGCAGTTTACCCCCAGGGGCCGAAGAGACCCAGTACTTC
-	-	TRBJ1-2	TRBV27	CASSLVTGRNYGYTF	TGTGCCAGCAGTTTGGTTACGGGACGGAACTATGGCTACACCTTC
-	many	TRBJ1-4	TRBV29-1	CSVEKEWGNTEKLFF	TGCAGCGTTGAAAAGGAGTGGGGAAATACAGAAAAACTGTTTTTT
-	-	TRBJ2-7	TRBV10-3	CAISEGQMPSEQYF	TGTGCCATCAGTGAGGGACAGATGCCTAGCGAGCAGTACTTC
-	few	TRBJ2-4	TRBV12-3/TRBV12-4	CASSFSGALDIQYF	TGTGCCAGCAGTTTCTCAGGGGCTTTAGACATTCAGTACTTC
-	many	TRBJ2-5	TRBV3-1	CASSQDQGPSDF	TGTGCCAGCAGCCAAGATCAGGGCCCGTCGGACTTC
-	-	TRBJ1-1	TRBV18	CASSPTGGGNTEAFF	TGTGCCAGCTCACCAACAGGCGGAGGGAACACTGAAGCTTTCTTT
-	few	TRBJ1-2	TRBV25-1	CASSEVQGGYGYTF	TGTGCCAGCAGTGAAGTCCAAGGAGGATATGGCTACACCTTC
-	many	TRBJ1-1	TRBV20-1	CSARGKGEAFF	TGCAGTGCTAGAGGCAAGGGTGAAGCTTTCTTT
-	many	TRBJ2-2	TRBV24-1	CATSDTQATGELFF	TGTGCCACCAGTGATACACAGGCCACCGGGGAGCTGTTTTTT
TRBD1	-	TRBJ1-1	TRBV4-2	CASSQDERSEDRRAFF	TGTGCCAGCAGCCAAGATGAACGTTCCGAGGACAGGAGAGCTTTCTTT
-	-	TRBJ2-1	TRBV7-9	CASSKRALYNEQFF	TGTGCCAGCAGCAAGAGAGCCCTCTACAATGAGCAGTTCTTC
TRBD1	-	TRBJ1-1	TRBV20-1	CSAPTGGLTEAFF	TGCAGTGCCCCAACAGGGGGTCTCACTGAAGCTTTCTTT
TRBD1	many	TRBJ2-6	TRBV4-1	CASSLTRDRSSGANVLTF	TGCGCCAGCAGCCTAACCCGGGACAGAAGCTCTGGGGCCAACGTCCTGACTTTC
-	few	TRBJ2-5	TRBV6-2/TRBV6-3	CASSPIAIRETQYF	TGTGCCAGCAGTCCTATAGCCATCCGAGAGACCCAGTACTTC
-	many	TRBJ2-1	TRBV14	CASSQLWDEQFF	TGTGCCAGCAGCCAATTGTGGGATGAGCAGTTCTTC
-	few	TRBJ2-7	TRBV20-1	CSAKPGHRFYEQYF	TGCAGTGCAAAACCGGGACACCGATTTTACGAGCAGTACTTC
TRBD1	-	TRBJ1-1	TRBV5-1	CASSLGPRGLETEAFF	TGCGCCAGCAGCTTGGGCCCCAGGGGGCTGGAGACTGAAGCTTTCTTT
TRBD1	few	TRBJ2-1	TRBV4-3	CASSHSDRGYNEQFF	TGCGCCAGCAGCCACTCAGACAGGGGCTACAATGAGCAGTTCTTC
TRBD2	many	TRBJ2-3	TRBV7-6	CASSPYGEGRADTQYF	TGTGCCAGCAGCCCCTACGGGGAGGGGAGGGCAGATACGCAGTATTTT
TRBD1	-	TRBJ1-5	TRBV20-1	CSATTGDQPQHF	TGCAGTGCCACAACAGGGGATCAGCCCCAGCATTTT
TRBD1	-	TRBJ1-4	TRBV6-5	CASSQPGQGEKLFF	TGTGCCAGCAGCCAACCCGGACAGGGGGAAAAACTGTTTTTT
TRBD2	-	TRBJ2-7	TRBV20-1	CSARLSLAGSIEQYF	TGCAGTGCTAGACTGTCGCTAGCGGGGTCTATCGAGCAGTACTTC